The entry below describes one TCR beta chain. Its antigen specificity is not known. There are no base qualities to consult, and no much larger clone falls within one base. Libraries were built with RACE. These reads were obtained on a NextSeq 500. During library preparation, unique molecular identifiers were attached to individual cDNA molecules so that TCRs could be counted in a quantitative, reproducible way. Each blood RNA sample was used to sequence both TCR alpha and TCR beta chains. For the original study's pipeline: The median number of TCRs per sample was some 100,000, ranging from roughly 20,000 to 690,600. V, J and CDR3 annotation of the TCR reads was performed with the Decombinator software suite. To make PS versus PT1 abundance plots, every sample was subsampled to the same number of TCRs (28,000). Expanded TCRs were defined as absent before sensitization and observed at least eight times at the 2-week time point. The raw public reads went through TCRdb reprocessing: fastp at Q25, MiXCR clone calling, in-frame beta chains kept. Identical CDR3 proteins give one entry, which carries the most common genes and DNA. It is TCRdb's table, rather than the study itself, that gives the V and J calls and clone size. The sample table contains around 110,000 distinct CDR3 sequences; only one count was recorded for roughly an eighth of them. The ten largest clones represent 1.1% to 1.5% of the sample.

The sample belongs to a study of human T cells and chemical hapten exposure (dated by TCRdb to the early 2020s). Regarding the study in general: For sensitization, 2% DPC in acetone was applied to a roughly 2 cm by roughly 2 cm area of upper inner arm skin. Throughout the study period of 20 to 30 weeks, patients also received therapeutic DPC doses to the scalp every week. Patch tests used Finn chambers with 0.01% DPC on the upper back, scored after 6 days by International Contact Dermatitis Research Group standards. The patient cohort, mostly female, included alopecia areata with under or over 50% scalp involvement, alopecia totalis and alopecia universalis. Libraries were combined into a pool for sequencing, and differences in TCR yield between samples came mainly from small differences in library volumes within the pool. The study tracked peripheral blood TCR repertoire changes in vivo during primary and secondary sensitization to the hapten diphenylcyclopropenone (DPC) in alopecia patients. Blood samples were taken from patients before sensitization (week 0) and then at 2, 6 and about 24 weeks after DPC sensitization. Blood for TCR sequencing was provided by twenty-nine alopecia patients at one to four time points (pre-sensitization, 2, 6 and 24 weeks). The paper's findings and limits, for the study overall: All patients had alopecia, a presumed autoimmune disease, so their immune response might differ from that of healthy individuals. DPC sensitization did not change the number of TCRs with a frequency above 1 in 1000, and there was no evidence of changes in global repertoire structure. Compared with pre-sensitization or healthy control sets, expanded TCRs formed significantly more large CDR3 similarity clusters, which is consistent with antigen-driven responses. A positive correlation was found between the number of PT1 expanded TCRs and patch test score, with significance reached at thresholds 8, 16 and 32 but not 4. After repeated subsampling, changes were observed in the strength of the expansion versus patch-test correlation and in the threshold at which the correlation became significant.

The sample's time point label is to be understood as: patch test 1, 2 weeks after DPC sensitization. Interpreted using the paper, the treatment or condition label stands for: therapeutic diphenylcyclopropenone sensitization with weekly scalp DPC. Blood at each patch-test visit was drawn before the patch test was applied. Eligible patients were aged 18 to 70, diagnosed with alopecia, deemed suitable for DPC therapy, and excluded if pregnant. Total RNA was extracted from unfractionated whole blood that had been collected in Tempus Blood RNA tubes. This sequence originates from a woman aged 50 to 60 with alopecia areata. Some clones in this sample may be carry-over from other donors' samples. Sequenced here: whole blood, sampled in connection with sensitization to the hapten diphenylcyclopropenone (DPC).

The sequenced DNA is TGTGCCAGCAGGTCGGGAGATTCTACCGGGGAGCTGTTTTTT. Its product reads: CASRSGDSTGELFF. The chain employs TRBV7-9 and TRBJ2-2; a weak D assignment points to TRBD2 (6 bases agree). The CDR3, from cysteine to phenylalanine, totals 14 residues. The sequence is cut down to CDR3 DNA, 42 bases in frame from base 1. CDR1 SEHNR and CDR2 FQNEAQ were looked up in the germline V gene (reference sequence). A distance of 13 bases separates the germline ends of V and J, which lose 6 bases and 5 bases respectively.